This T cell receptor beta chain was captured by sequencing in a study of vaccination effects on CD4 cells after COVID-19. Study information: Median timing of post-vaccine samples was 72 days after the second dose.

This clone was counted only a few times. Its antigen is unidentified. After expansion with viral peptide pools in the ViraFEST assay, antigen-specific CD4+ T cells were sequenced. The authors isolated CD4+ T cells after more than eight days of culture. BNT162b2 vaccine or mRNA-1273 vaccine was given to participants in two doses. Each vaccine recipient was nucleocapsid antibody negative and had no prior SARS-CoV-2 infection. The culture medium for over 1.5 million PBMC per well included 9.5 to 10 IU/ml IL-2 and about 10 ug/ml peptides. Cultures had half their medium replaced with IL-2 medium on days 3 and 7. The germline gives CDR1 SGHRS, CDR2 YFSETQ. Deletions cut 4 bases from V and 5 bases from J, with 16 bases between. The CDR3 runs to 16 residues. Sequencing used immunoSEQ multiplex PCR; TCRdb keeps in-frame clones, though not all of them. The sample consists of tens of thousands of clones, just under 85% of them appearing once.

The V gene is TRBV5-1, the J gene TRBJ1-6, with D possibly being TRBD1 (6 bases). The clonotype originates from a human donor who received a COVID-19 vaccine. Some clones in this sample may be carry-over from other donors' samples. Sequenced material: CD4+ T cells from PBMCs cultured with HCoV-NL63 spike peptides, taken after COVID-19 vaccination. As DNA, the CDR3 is TGCGCCAGCAGCATCTCGGGGGCGCAAAATAATTCACCCCTCCACTTT. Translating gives CASSISGAQNNSPLHF.